Listed here are 19 T cell receptor beta chains from one sample, sequenced in a study of shared clonotypes between healthy human individuals (TCRdb year 2020). Receptors were amplified or captured by the immunoSEQ multiplex PCR assay. The source is immuneACCESS, and TCRdb retained only in-frame sequences with V and J called. Part of the clones is not carried over; for the studies checked, unresolved V genes explain less than half of this, and the remainder is unexplained. The sample table records millions of clones; more than 85% of these occur just once. The top ten constitute roughly 1.7% of the sample. For the CD8 naive samples, CD45RO-negative cells were positively selected for CCR7, yielding a CD45RA+CCR7+ population from which TemRA cells were excluded. The sample comprised naive CD8+ T cells from PBMCs. This specimen's cell subset or site label, interpreted: CD45RA+CCR7+. The receptor set was obtained from a man in his late teens or twenties in good health. Some clones in this sample may be carry-over from other donors' samples.

The chain combines TRBV7-9 with TRBJ1-1, with a weak D call TRBD1 (5 bases). Germline CDR1 and CDR2: SEHNR and FQNEAQ (reference sequence). The CDR3 spans 15 residues. Trimming pared 2 bases from V and 5 bases from J, leaving 15 bases between. CDR3 nucleotide sequence: TGTGCCAGCAGCTTAACTTTAGACAGAAAAACTGAAGCTTTCTTT. Translating gives CASSLTLDRKTEAFF.

The chain has TRBV5-6 and TRBJ2-7; tentatively, D is TRBD1 (5 bases). This CDR3 is 12 amino acids long. Germline V gene sequence: CDR1 SGHDT, CDR2 YYEEEE. Deletions cut 2 bases from V and 3 bases from J, with 6 bases between. The DNA of the CDR3 is TGTGCCAGCAGCTTCACAGGCTACGAGCAGTACTTC. This translates into CASSFTGYEQYF.

This clone was seen once. The chain links TRBV29-1 to TRBJ2-7; TRBD1 might be the D (5 bases). V shed 0 bases and J shed 3 bases, with 15 bases lying between them. The length of the CDR3 is 15 residues. CDR1 and CDR2 (germline): SQVTM, ANQGSEA. The CDR3 loop is CSVEDPGAGYYEQYF. The CDR3 coding sequence is TGCAGCGTTGAAGATCCTGGGGCAGGGTACTACGAGCAGTACTTC.

The table lists this clone with a count of one. This rearrangement joins TRBV19 to TRBJ1-1; tentative D call: TRBD1 (5 bases). CDR1 and CDR2 (germline): LNHDA, SQIVND (reference sequence). This CDR3 contains 15 residues. The ends were cut back, 1 base at V and 0 bases at J, with 9 bases in the middle. The CDR3 sequence: CASSIALGVNTEAFF. The CDR3, as DNA: TGTGCCAGTAGTATAGCCCTAGGGGTGAACACTGAAGCTTTCTTT. The complete variable domain, with remaining parts taken from reference TRBV19 and TRBJ1-1, reads DGGITQSPKYLFRKEGQNVTLSCEQNLNHDAMYWYRQDPGQGLRLIYYSQIVNDFQKGDIAEGYSVSREKKESFPLTVTSAQKNPTAFYLCASSIALGVNTEAFFGQGTRLTVV.

V gene TRBV9 combines with J gene TRBJ2-1; 11 nucleotides match TRBD2. V shed 1 base and J 8 bases; nucleotides not matched to a gene: 11. Germline V gene sequence: CDR1 SGDLS, CDR2 YYNGEE. The CDR3 is 17 amino acids. DNA for the CDR3: TGTGCCAGCAGCGTAAACCCGACTAGCGGGATGGTGGATGAGCAGTTCTTC. Protein product: CASSVNPTSGMVDEQFF.

This chain connects TRBV5-6 to TRBJ1-2; 7 bases map to TRBD1. The ends lost 1 base at V and 1 base at J; junction bases unmatched: 7. CDR3 length: 16 residues. CDR1 is SGHDT, CDR2 YYEEEE, per germline. The CDR3 DNA is TGTGCCAGCAGCTTGCAATCGGGACAGCTTAACTATGGCTACACCTTC. Translating gives CASSLQSGQLNYGYTF.

In the case of this clone: In the same sample, other DNA sequences code for this CDR3. The chain joins TRBV5-6 to TRBJ1-1, with TRBD1 matching over 11 bases. This CDR3 is built from 13 residues. Germline lookup yields CDR1 SGHDT and CDR2 YYEEEE. Unmatched junction bases numbered 3, after V lost 4 bases and J lost 7 bases. CDR3 protein: CASSSGTGGEAFF. In nucleotides, the CDR3 is TGTGCCAGCAGCAGTGGGACAGGGGGTGAAGCTTTCTTT.

The genes are TRBV7-9 and TRBJ1-1, with D tentatively TRBD1 (5 bases). Germline V gives CDR1 SEHNR, CDR2 FQNEAQ (reference sequence). Trimming shortened V by 5 bases and J by 0 bases, and 10 bases separated the two germline ends. The CDR3 is made up of 14 amino acids. The DNA of the CDR3 is TGTGCCAGCAGCAAACGACAGTTGAACACTGAAGCTTTCTTT. It encodes CASSKRQLNTEAFF.

The rearrangement uses TRBV18 and TRBJ2-3; tentative D call: TRBD1 (6 bases). Trimming cost V 4 bases and J 2 bases, with 13 bases left between them. The CDR3 is made up of 15 amino acids. CDR1 and CDR2 (germline): KGHSH, LQKENI. This CDR3 is CASSLGQRYTDTQYF. The DNA for the CDR3 is TGTGCCAGCTCACTCGGACAGCGGTACACAGATACGCAGTATTTT.

On this clone: Other DNA sequences of this sample code for an identical CDR3. The rearrangement joins TRBV4-1 to TRBJ1-2; possible D gene TRBD1, 5 bases. The CDR3 is made up of 14 amino acids. V shed 4 bases and J shed 2 bases, with 11 bases lying between them. Germline V lookup: CDR1 MGHRA, CDR2 YSYEKL. For the CDR3, the DNA is TGCGCCAGCAGCCCCGGCGGGGGAAACTATGGCTACACCTTC. Its translation is CASSPGGGNYGYTF.

The V call is TRBV12-2, the J call TRBJ2-7; the table's D call, TRBD2, was not checked against the DNA. TRBV12-2 has pseudogene status. The CDR3 extends over 16 amino acids. CDR3 nucleotides: TGTGCAAGTCGCCTCGCTCGGCGGAGGGCCGGCAACGAGCAGTACTTC. Residues: CASRLARRRAGNEQYF.

The chain carries TRBV15 and TRBJ2-7, with TRBD1 matching 12 bases. The CDR3 has 15 residues. The J segment lost 2 bases and the V segment lost 3 bases, leaving 2 bases of the junction unmatched. The germline V gene encodes CDR1 LNHNV and CDR2 YYDKDF (reference sequence). CDR3 amino acids: CATSRGTGGAYEQYF. In nucleotides, the CDR3 is TGTGCCACCAGCAGGGGGACAGGGGGCGCCTACGAGCAGTACTTC. Complete variable domain (other parts from reference TRBV15 and TRBJ2-7): DAMVIQNPRYQVTQFGKPVTLSCSQTLNHNVMYWYQQKSSQAPKLLFHYYDKDFNNEADTPDNFQSRRPNTSFCFLDIRSPGLGDTAMYLCATSRGTGGAYEQYFGPGTRLTVT.

The chain is built from TRBV7-3 and TRBJ2-7; D call uncertain. Germline CDR1 is SGHTA and CDR2 is FQGTGA. Trimming removed 0 bases from V and 6 bases from J, with 9 bases in between. The CDR3 extends over 13 amino acids. CDR3 protein: CASSLTSFGEQYF. CDR3 DNA: TGTGCCAGCAGCTTAACTAGTTTCGGCGAGCAGTACTTC.

The chain combines TRBV5-4 with TRBJ2-1; 8 positions match TRBD2. V shed 3 bases and J 2 bases; nucleotides not matched to a gene: 7. CDR3 size: 16 residues. Germline V gene data show CDR1 as SGHNT and CDR2 as YYREEE (reference sequence). The CDR3, as DNA: TGTGCCAGCAGCTCACCCACTAGCGGAACCTACAATGAGCAGTTCTTC. Its protein product is CASSSPTSGTYNEQFF.

This rearrangement joins TRBV30 to TRBJ1-4; D is unclear. V lost 4 bases and J 1 base, leaving 4 bases between the germline ends. CDR3 length: 12 residues. Germline CDR1 and CDR2: GTSNPN and SVGIG (reference sequence). The CDR3 DNA reads as TGTGCCTGGAAAGTAACTAATGAAAAACTGTTTTTT. Translating gives CAWKVTNEKLFF.

The chain couples TRBV27 to TRBJ2-7, with D hard to call. The CDR3 is 13 amino acids. In germline, CDR1 is MNHEY, CDR2 SMNVEV (reference sequence). V was trimmed by 8 bases and J by 2 bases, leaving 13 bases between them. The CDR3 is CASDALPPYEQYF. As DNA, the CDR3 is TGTGCCAGCGATGCCTTGCCTCCCTACGAGCAGTACTTC.

This clone was detected a few times. The V call is TRBV7-7, the J call TRBJ1-3, with D perhaps matching TRBD1 (5 bases). The CDR3 is 15 amino acids. Germline-derived CDR1 and CDR2 are SSHAT and FNYEAQ (reference sequence). Trimming removed 5 bases at V and 2 bases at J, with 13 bases between. The chain's CDR3 is CASSQGTGPGNTIYF. The CDR3 DNA follows: TGTGCCAGCAGCCAGGGAACAGGACCTGGAAACACCATATATTTT.

Note on this clone: The sample holds other DNA sequences that translate to the same CDR3. This chain joins TRBV7-6 and TRBJ2-1, with 9 bases aligning to TRBD2. Unmatched junction bases numbered 5, after V lost 4 bases and J lost 4 bases. Germline lookup yields CDR1 SGHVS and CDR2 FNYEAQ. The CDR3 has 15 amino acids. In DNA form, the CDR3 reads TGTGCCAGCAGCTCCGGACTAGCGTCGTACAATGAGCAGTTCTTC. It yields the protein CASSSGLASYNEQFF.

V usage is TRBV9 and J usage is TRBJ2-2; D possibly corresponds to TRBD2 (6 bases). Germline CDR1 is SGDLS and CDR2 is YYNGEE. The CDR3 runs to 15 residues. Trimming took 4 bases from V and 7 from J, leaving 17 bases between them. Here the CDR3 reads CASSTTGTGGGELFF. DNA of the CDR3: TGTGCCAGCAGCACCACCGGGACCGGGGGCGGGGAGCTGTTTTTT.